Listed below are T cell receptor beta chains from one sample, sequenced in a study of cytotoxic CD8 clonotypes in ibrutinib-treated CLL. Only in-frame clones appear in the TCRdb table, and some are missing; sequencing was by immunoSEQ multiplex PCR. The table has 120,000 to 150,000 clones, roughly 80% seen once; the top ten hold approximately 27%. The sequenced sample was PBMCs, obtained after 12 months of ibrutinib treatment. These receptors originate from a human donor with chronic lymphocytic leukemia. CDR3s include the opening cysteine and the closing phenylalanine or tryptophan. Each record gives: clone size, J gene, V gene, D gene, CDR3 protein, CDR3 DNA. D genes are given only for firm matches. Expanded clones are given a class, and other clones once, few, many or no size at all.

size: .; J: TRBJ2-5; V: TRBV28; D: TRBD2; CDR3: CASSPTSGSGETQYF; DNA: TGTGCCAGCAGCCCTACTAGCGGGAGTGGAGAGACCCAGTACTTC
size: once; J: TRBJ2-2; V: TRBV9; D: TRBD1; CDR3: CASSVFGQGNTGELFF; DNA: TGTGCCAGCAGCGTATTCGGACAGGGAAACACCGGGGAGCTGTTTTTT
size: few; J: TRBJ1-2; V: TRBV11-2; D: .; CDR3: CASSTLRRPNYGYTF; DNA: TGTGCCAGCAGCACACTTCGCCGGCCTAACTATGGCTACACCTTC
size: .; J: TRBJ2-7; V: TRBV11-3; D: .; CDR3: CASSPRWDNTYEQYF; DNA: TGTGCCAGCAGCCCACGCTGGGACAACACCTACGAGCAGTACTTC
size: .; J: TRBJ2-7; V: TRBV11-2; D: .; CDR3: CASSLWGGQLNREQYF; DNA: TGTGCCAGCAGCTTATGGGGGGGACAGTTGAACCGAGAGCAGTACTTC
size: .; J: TRBJ2-3; V: TRBV9; D: .; CDR3: CASTPRRRPSTDTQYF; DNA: TGTGCCAGCACCCCCCGACGGCGTCCTAGCACAGATACGCAGTATTTT
size: .; J: TRBJ2-1; V: TRBV28; D: TRBD1; CDR3: CASSYDAGTENEQFF; DNA: TGTGCCAGCAGTTACGACGCTGGGACAGAGAATGAGCAGTTCTTC
size: .; J: TRBJ1-5; V: TRBV7-2; D: .; CDR3: CASSFEYSNQPQHF; DNA: TGTGCCAGCAGCTTTGAATATAGCAATCAGCCCCAGCATTTT
size: .; J: TRBJ1-6; V: TRBV5-1; D: .; CDR3: CASSPWTEVNSPLHF; DNA: TGCGCCAGCAGCCCCTGGACAGAGGTTAATTCACCCCTCCACTTT
size: .; J: TRBJ2-7; V: TRBV28; D: .; CDR3: CATSSYEQYF; DNA: TGTGCAACTAGCTCCTACGAGCAGTACTTC
size: .; J: TRBJ2-7; V: TRBV9; D: .; CDR3: CASSPHGGQNEQYF; DNA: TGTGCCAGCAGCCCGCATGGGGGGCAGAACGAGCAGTACTTC
size: .; J: TRBJ1-4; V: TRBV30; D: .; CDR3: CAWSFGATNEKLFF; DNA: TGTGCCTGGAGTTTTGGAGCAACTAATGAAAAACTGTTTTTT
size: few; J: TRBJ2-7; V: TRBV18; D: TRBD1; CDR3: CASSPSDRGPEQYF; DNA: TGTGCCAGCTCACCATCGGACAGGGGACCCGAGCAGTACTTC
size: once; J: TRBJ2-3; V: TRBV5-6; D: TRBD2; CDR3: CASSFSGVSDTQYF; DNA: TGTGCCAGCAGCTTTAGCGGGGTCTCAGATACGCAGTATTTT
size: .; J: TRBJ2-3; V: TRBV25-1; D: .; CDR3: CASSEGGTRITDTQYF; DNA: TGTGCCAGCAGTGAAGGGGGCACCCGAATCACAGATACGCAGTATTTT
size: .; J: TRBJ1-5; V: TRBV19; D: TRBD1; CDR3: CASSIGGTGNQPQHF; DNA: TGTGCCAGTAGTATAGGGGGGACAGGGAATCAGCCCCAGCATTTT
size: .; J: TRBJ1-2; V: TRBV28; D: TRBD1; CDR3: CASSLMGTGYPYGYTF; DNA: TGTGCCAGCAGTTTAATGGGGACAGGATACCCTTATGGCTACACCTTC
size: .; J: TRBJ1-4; V: TRBV20-1; D: .; CDR3: CSAQGPELFF; DNA: TGCAGTGCCCAGGGGCCGGAACTGTTTTTT
size: .; J: TRBJ2-7; V: TRBV28; D: .; CDR3: CASSRGTSYSYEQYF; DNA: TGTGCCAGCAGCCGAGGGACGTCGTACTCCTACGAGCAGTACTTC
size: few; J: TRBJ1-2; V: TRBV29-1; D: .; CDR3: CSVSGYGYTF; DNA: TGCAGCGTTAGCGGCTATGGCTACACCTTC
size: .; J: TRBJ1-1; V: TRBV19; D: .; CDR3: CASSIGPTEAFF; DNA: TGTGCCAGTAGTATCGGACCGACTGAAGCTTTCTTT
size: .; J: TRBJ2-7; V: TRBV5-1; D: TRBD1; CDR3: CASSTGTGVDEQYF; DNA: TGCGCCAGCAGCACCGGGACAGGGGTCGACGAGCAGTACTTC
size: .; J: TRBJ2-3; V: TRBV7-2; D: TRBD2; CDR3: CASSLFGTSADTQYF; DNA: TGTGCCAGCAGCTTATTTGGGACTAGCGCAGATACGCAGTATTTT
size: .; J: TRBJ1-4; V: TRBV28; D: .; CDR3: CASSLTGVTTNEKLFF; DNA: TGTGCCAGCAGTTTAACGGGTGTGACAACTAATGAAAAACTGTTTTTT
size: .; J: TRBJ2-7; V: TRBV4-1; D: TRBD2; CDR3: CASSLRLAAAKYEQYF; DNA: TGCGCCAGCAGCCTACGACTAGCGGCGGCCAAATACGAGCAGTACTTC
size: .; J: TRBJ2-1; V: TRBV28; D: TRBD1; CDR3: CASTPGTGYNEQFF; DNA: TGTGCCAGCACCCCCGGGACAGGTTACAATGAGCAGTTCTTC
size: .; J: TRBJ2-5; V: TRBV5-1; D: TRBD2; CDR3: CASMLAGSETQYF; DNA: TGCGCCAGCATGCTAGCGGGGTCGGAGACCCAGTACTTC
size: .; J: TRBJ2-3; V: TRBV11-2; D: TRBD2; CDR3: CASSLSGGSDTQYF; DNA: TGTGCCAGCAGCTTAAGCGGGGGGTCAGATACGCAGTATTTT
size: .; J: TRBJ2-7; V: TRBV6-6; D: TRBD2; CDR3: CASSYSYGLAAHEQYF; DNA: TGTGCCAGCAGTTACTCGTACGGACTAGCGGCTCACGAGCAGTACTTC
size: .; J: TRBJ1-5; V: TRBV7-2; D: .; CDR3: CASSLAYRGNQPQHF; DNA: TGTGCCAGCAGCTTAGCCTACAGGGGCAATCAGCCCCAGCATTTT
size: .; J: TRBJ2-1; V: TRBV28; D: .; CDR3: CASSPNSLVRNEQFF; DNA: TGTGCCAGCAGTCCCAATTCACTCGTTAGAAATGAGCAGTTCTTC
size: .; J: TRBJ2-5; V: TRBV6-6; D: .; CDR3: CATRAEETQYF; DNA: TGTGCCACCAGGGCGGAAGAGACCCAGTACTTC
size: .; J: TRBJ2-3; V: TRBV6-1; D: TRBD2; CDR3: CASSGAGGSPDTQYF; DNA: TGTGCCAGCAGTGGAGCGGGGGGGTCGCCAGATACGCAGTATTTT
size: few; J: TRBJ2-7; V: TRBV29-1; D: .; CDR3: CSVTGQAFYEQYF; DNA: TGCAGCGTCACGGGACAAGCCTTCTACGAGCAGTACTTC
size: .; J: TRBJ1-5; V: TRBV2; D: .; CDR3: CASSVTLGREPQHF; DNA: TGTGCCAGCAGTGTGACATTAGGGCGGGAGCCCCAGCATTTT
size: .; J: TRBJ2-3; V: TRBV6-5; D: TRBD1; CDR3: CASRTPGQGLLAQYF; DNA: TGTGCCAGCAGAACTCCGGGACAGGGCCTTTTGGCGCAGTATTTT
size: few; J: TRBJ1-1; V: TRBV28; D: TRBD1; CDR3: CASRNRGRTEAFF; DNA: TGTGCCAGCAGGAACAGGGGGCGGACTGAAGCTTTCTTT
size: .; J: TRBJ1-5; V: TRBV27; D: TRBD1; CDR3: CASSFRQGPYSNQPQHF; DNA: TGTGCCAGCAGTTTCAGACAGGGCCCTTATAGCAATCAGCCCCAGCATTTT
size: .; J: TRBJ1-2; V: TRBV4-2; D: .; CDR3: CASSQDRVGYGYTF; DNA: TGTGCCAGCAGCCAAGACAGGGTCGGATACGGCTACACCTTC
size: .; J: TRBJ2-2; V: TRBV7-8; D: TRBD2; CDR3: CASSLRLAGGELFF; DNA: TGTGCCAGCAGCTTAAGACTAGCGGGAGGGGAGCTGTTTTTT
size: .; J: TRBJ2-3; V: TRBV7-9; D: .; CDR3: CASSFIPQDTQYF; DNA: TGTGCCAGCAGCTTCATTCCACAAGATACGCAGTATTTT
size: .; J: TRBJ2-3; V: TRBV6-4; D: .; CDR3: CASSDSALARTDTQYF; DNA: TGTGCCAGCAGTGACTCTGCACTAGCACGCACAGATACGCAGTATTTT
size: many; J: TRBJ1-2; V: TRBV6-1; D: .; CDR3: CASSADGYYGYTF; DNA: TGTGCCAGCAGTGCAGACGGATACTATGGCTACACCTTC
size: .; J: TRBJ2-7; V: TRBV28; D: TRBD2; CDR3: CASSTKPSGAGREQYF; DNA: TGTGCCAGCAGTACGAAACCTAGCGGGGCAGGTCGCGAACAGTACTTC
size: .; J: TRBJ2-1; V: TRBV15; D: .; CDR3: CATSRDQAIKSYNEQFF; DNA: TGTGCCACCAGCAGAGATCAGGCCATTAAATCCTACAATGAGCAGTTCTTC
size: .; J: TRBJ2-4; V: TRBV6-1; D: .; CDR3: CASNPGGLVKNIQYF; DNA: TGTGCCAGCAATCCAGGAGGGTTAGTCAAAAACATTCAGTACTTC
size: .; J: TRBJ1-1; V: TRBV14; D: TRBD1; CDR3: CASKKGQGGTEAFF; DNA: TGTGCCAGCAAAAAGGGGCAGGGGGGAACTGAAGCTTTCTTT
size: .; J: TRBJ1-5; V: TRBV6-1; D: .; CDR3: CASIISDSIQPQHF; DNA: TGTGCCAGCATTATATCGGACTCTATTCAGCCCCAGCATTTT
size: .; J: TRBJ2-3; V: TRBV6-5; D: TRBD2; CDR3: CASSITSERTDTQYF; DNA: TGTGCCAGCAGCATTACTAGCGAGCGCACAGATACGCAGTATTTT
size: .; J: TRBJ2-3; V: TRBV13; D: TRBD2; CDR3: CASSSGLAGVF; DNA: TGTGCCAGCAGCTCCGGACTAGCGGGAGTATTT
size: once; J: TRBJ1-4; V: TRBV10-3; D: .; CDR3: CAISESGRDEKLFF; DNA: TGTGCCATCAGTGAATCGGGGAGGGACGAAAAACTGTTTTTT
size: .; J: TRBJ2-1; V: TRBV4-2; D: TRBD2; CDR3: CASSQDLAGGWDEQFF; DNA: TGTGCCAGCAGCCAAGATCTGGCGGGAGGGTGGGACGAGCAGTTCTTC
size: .; J: TRBJ1-5; V: TRBV5-5; D: .; CDR3: CASSFGNSNQPQHF; DNA: TGTGCCAGCAGCTTCGGTAATAGCAATCAGCCCCAGCATTTT
size: .; J: TRBJ1-1; V: TRBV11-2; D: .; CDR3: CASSPFRGVAEAFF; DNA: TGTGCCAGCAGCCCCTTCAGGGGTGTGGCTGAAGCTTTCTTT
size: .; J: TRBJ2-1; V: TRBV11-1; D: .; CDR3: CASSLAGTLAYNEQFF; DNA: TGTGCCAGCAGCTTAGCGGGGACATTGGCCTACAATGAGCAGTTCTTC